This T cell receptor beta chain emerged from a study of T cell changes during pregnancy in multiple sclerosis. Profiling relied on immunoSEQ multiplex PCR, and the TCRdb table lists in-frame clones only, not all of them. The data hold over 35,000 clones, with around nine tenths observed a single time. The CDR3 is 12 amino acids. Germline lookup yields CDR1 SNHLY and CDR2 FYNNEI. Between the trimmed V and J ends, which lost 6 bases and 9 bases, there was a span of 12 bases. This chain uses TRBV2 with TRBJ2-4; D is perhaps TRBD1 (5 bases). This receptor was taken from a female donor with multiple sclerosis, enrolled in a pregnancy study. Sample: peripheral blood, taken before pregnancy. The CDR3: CASRPEGVIQYF. DNA of the CDR3: TGTGCCAGCAGACCCGAAGGGGTCATTCAGTACTTC. Variable domain in full (rest from reference TRBV2 and TRBJ2-4): EPEVTQTPSHQVTQMGQEVILRCVPISNHLYFYWYRQILGQKVEFLVSFYNNEISEKSEIFDDQFSVERPDGSNFTLKIRSTKLEDSAMYFCASRPEGVIQYFGAGTRLSVL.